These T cell receptor beta chains were read from a single sample in a study of siplizumab effects on memory and regulatory T cells. Repertoires were generated with immunoSEQ multiplex PCR, while TCRdb's copy carries only in-frame clones and drops some. The sample consists of approximately 94,000 clones, 75% to 95% of them appearing once. What was sequenced was CD4+ T cells sorted from blood. These TCRs come from a human donor in good health. CDR3s include the opening cysteine and the closing phenylalanine or tryptophan. Fields, in order: clone size, V gene, J gene, D gene, CDR3 DNA, CDR3 protein. The D gene is left open where the match is weak. Clone size, where shown, is once, few, many, or a class for clones that have expanded.

size: .; V: TRBV11-2; J: TRBJ1-1; D: TRBD1; DNA: TGTGCCAGCAGCACCCCAGGACAGGTTGAAGCTTTCTTT; CDR3: CASSTPGQVEAFF
size: .; V: TRBV5-5; J: TRBJ1-1; D: .; DNA: TGTGCCAGCAGCCTCTGGGGGGACACTGAAGCTTTCTTT; CDR3: CASSLWGDTEAFF
size: .; V: TRBV5-1; J: TRBJ2-6; D: .; DNA: TGCGCCAGCAGCTTGGTCCCCGCCGGGGCCAACGTCCTGACTTTC; CDR3: CASSLVPAGANVLTF
size: .; V: TRBV7-9; J: TRBJ2-3; D: .; DNA: TGTGCCAGCAGCTCCTTGAGGGCCCCTAGCACAGATACGCAGTATTTT; CDR3: CASSSLRAPSTDTQYF
size: .; V: TRBV19; J: TRBJ1-2; D: TRBD1; DNA: TGTGCCAGTAGTAACCGGGACAGGGGTTTTGGCTATGGCTACACCTTC; CDR3: CASSNRDRGFGYGYTF
size: .; V: TRBV11-2; J: TRBJ1-1; D: TRBD1; DNA: TGTGCCAGCAGCCTGGGGACAGGAAGAACTGAAGCTTTCTTT; CDR3: CASSLGTGRTEAFF
size: .; V: TRBV10-3; J: TRBJ2-6; D: TRBD1; DNA: TGTGCCATCAGGGACGGACAGGCAGGGGGTGGGGCCAACGTCCTGACTTTC; CDR3: CAIRDGQAGGGANVLTF
size: .; V: TRBV19; J: TRBJ2-5; D: TRBD2; DNA: TGTGCCAGTAGTTTCAGACTAGCGGGGGACCAAGAGACCCAGTACTTC; CDR3: CASSFRLAGDQETQYF
size: .; V: TRBV5-4; J: TRBJ2-4; D: TRBD2; DNA: TGTGCCAGCACCATGAGAACGACTAGCGGGGGGGCACTGGCCAAAAACATTCAGTACTTC; CDR3: CASTMRTTSGGALAKNIQYF
size: once; V: TRBV28; J: TRBJ2-7; D: .; DNA: TGTGCCAGCAGTTCCGTGGACAGATCCTACGAGCAGTACTTC; CDR3: CASSSVDRSYEQYF
size: .; V: TRBV18; J: TRBJ1-1; D: .; DNA: TGTGCCAGCTCACTCTTGCCTATCATGAACACTGAAGCTTTCTTT; CDR3: CASSLLPIMNTEAFF
size: .; V: TRBV13; J: TRBJ1-6; D: TRBD1; DNA: TGTGCCAGCAGCTTAGGAGGGACAGGGAGGGCTTCACCCCTCCACTTT; CDR3: CASSLGGTGRASPLHF
size: .; V: TRBV19; J: TRBJ1-2; D: TRBD1; DNA: TGTGCCAGTAGTCCGGACAGGGCAAACTATGGCTACACCTTC; CDR3: CASSPDRANYGYTF
size: .; V: TRBV7-3; J: TRBJ2-1; D: TRBD2; DNA: TGTGCCAGCAGCTTAATCGTAGCGGGGGGCGGTGAGCAGTTCTTC; CDR3: CASSLIVAGGGEQFF